These T cell receptor beta chains were read from a single sample in a study of response to subunit inactivated influenza vaccine. TCRdb independently ran MiXCR on the RT-PCR reads; one entry per CDR3 protein. The sample includes some 500,000 distinct CDR3 sequences, approximately 17% of them seen just once. Specimen: CD4+ T cells sorted from PBMCs, collected roughly 24 months after vaccination. Source of these receptors: a man aged 50 to 69 who received an inactivated influenza vaccine. Both conserved end residues are part of each CDR3. Each record gives: clone size, J gene, D gene, V gene, CDR3 protein, CDR3 DNA. A D gene is named only where the DNA matches it firmly. Size is stated for part of the rows, as once, few or many counts, or as a class when the clone is expanded.

abundance: .
j_gene: TRBJ1-1
d_gene: .
v_gene: TRBV21-1
CDR3aa: CASSKTVRTGLNTEAFF
CDR3nt: TGTGCCAGCAGCAAAACTGTAAGGACAGGACTGAACACTGAAGCTTTCTTT

abundance: few
j_gene: TRBJ1-2
d_gene: .
v_gene: TRBV12-3/TRBV12-4
CDR3aa: CASSRTLSGYTF
CDR3nt: TGTGCCAGCAGCCGGACACTGTCTGGCTACACCTTC

abundance: few
j_gene: TRBJ2-2
d_gene: .
v_gene: TRBV7-2
CDR3aa: CASSLATAWPGELFF
CDR3nt: TGTGCCAGCAGCTTAGCCACAGCATGGCCCGGGGAGCTGTTTTTT

abundance: few
j_gene: TRBJ2-1
d_gene: TRBD2
v_gene: TRBV11-2
CDR3aa: CASSRITRTSGRTNEQFF
CDR3nt: TGTGCCAGCAGCCGAATAACTCGGACTAGCGGGAGGACGAATGAGCAGTTCTTC

abundance: few
j_gene: TRBJ1-5
d_gene: .
v_gene: TRBV5-1
CDR3aa: CASSPNGGYNQPQHF
CDR3nt: TGCGCCAGCAGCCCCAATGGGGGTTACAATCAGCCCCAGCATTTT

abundance: few
j_gene: TRBJ1-6
d_gene: TRBD1
v_gene: TRBV4-2
CDR3aa: CASSENRGPNSPLHF
CDR3nt: TGTGCCAGCAGCGAAAACAGGGGGCCGAATTCACCCCTCCACTTT

abundance: few
j_gene: TRBJ2-1
d_gene: .
v_gene: TRBV12-3/TRBV12-4
CDR3aa: CASSPDRHNEQFF
CDR3nt: TGTGCCAGCAGTCCTGACAGGCACAATGAGCAGTTCTTC

abundance: .
j_gene: TRBJ2-2
d_gene: TRBD1
v_gene: TRBV6-2/TRBV6-3
CDR3aa: CASRTGGTTGELFF
CDR3nt: TGTGCCAGCCGGACAGGGGGGACCACCGGGGAGCTGTTTTTT

abundance: .
j_gene: TRBJ1-2
d_gene: .
v_gene: TRBV29-1
CDR3aa: CSVVAGDGYTF
CDR3nt: TGCAGCGTTGTCGCGGGTGATGGCTACACCTTC

abundance: few
j_gene: TRBJ2-7
d_gene: .
v_gene: TRBV4-3
CDR3aa: CASSQGVGPYEQYF
CDR3nt: TGCGCCAGCAGCCAAGGGGTGGGCCCCTACGAGCAGTACTTC

abundance: many
j_gene: TRBJ1-3
d_gene: TRBD1
v_gene: TRBV10-3
CDR3aa: CAISDRGSGNTIYF
CDR3nt: TGTGCCATCAGTGACAGGGGGTCCGGAAACACCATATATTTT

abundance: few
j_gene: TRBJ2-2
d_gene: TRBD2
v_gene: TRBV28
CDR3aa: CASRWERGSTGELFF
CDR3nt: TGTGCCAGCAGATGGGAGCGGGGTTCCACCGGGGAGCTGTTTTTT

abundance: .
j_gene: TRBJ2-7
d_gene: .
v_gene: TRBV27
CDR3aa: CARRAYEQYF
CDR3nt: TGTGCCAGACGGGCTTATGAGCAGTACTTC

abundance: .
j_gene: TRBJ1-1
d_gene: .
v_gene: TRBV7-3
CDR3aa: CASSLRLGENTEAFF
CDR3nt: TGTGCCAGCAGCTTAAGGTTAGGGGAGAACACTGAAGCTTTCTTT

abundance: few
j_gene: TRBJ2-5
d_gene: .
v_gene: TRBV7-2
CDR3aa: CASSVQLVQETQYF
CDR3nt: TGTGCCAGCAGCGTACAGCTAGTCCAAGAGACCCAGTACTTC

abundance: .
j_gene: TRBJ2-3
d_gene: TRBD1
v_gene: TRBV5-4
CDR3aa: CASSRGDRAVDTQYF
CDR3nt: TGTGCCAGCAGCCGTGGGGACAGGGCGGTAGATACGCAGTATTTT

abundance: few
j_gene: TRBJ2-1
d_gene: TRBD1
v_gene: TRBV28
CDR3aa: CASRLQGVVRPQSHEQFF
CDR3nt: TGTGCCAGCAGATTACAGGGGGTGGTTCGACCCCAATCCCATGAGCAGTTCTTC

abundance: .
j_gene: TRBJ2-7
d_gene: .
v_gene: TRBV6-2/TRBV6-3
CDR3aa: CASREGTYEQYF
CDR3nt: TGTGCCAGCAGGGAAGGGACCTACGAGCAGTACTTC

abundance: .
j_gene: TRBJ2-1
d_gene: .
v_gene: TRBV6-2/TRBV6-3
CDR3aa: CASSYWGETTYNEQFF
CDR3nt: TGTGCCAGCAGTTACTGGGGGGAAACTACCTACAATGAGCAGTTCTTC

abundance: .
j_gene: TRBJ1-2
d_gene: .
v_gene: TRBV18
CDR3aa: CASSLEQSYGYTF
CDR3nt: TGTGCCAGCTCATTGGAACAGTCCTATGGCTACACCTTC

abundance: few
j_gene: TRBJ1-6
d_gene: .
v_gene: TRBV6-1
CDR3aa: CASSRTESSPLHF
CDR3nt: TGTGCCAGCAGTAGGACAGAAAGCTCACCCCTCCACTTT

abundance: few
j_gene: TRBJ1-4
d_gene: .
v_gene: TRBV4-3
CDR3aa: CASSRRTATNEKLFF
CDR3nt: TGCGCCAGCAGCCGGCGGACGGCAACTAATGAAAAACTGTTTTTT

abundance: few
j_gene: TRBJ2-2
d_gene: TRBD2
v_gene: TRBV11-1
CDR3aa: CASSLAPSGAGELFF
CDR3nt: TGTGCCAGCAGCTTAGCCCCTAGCGGGGCCGGGGAGCTGTTTTTT

abundance: few
j_gene: TRBJ1-2
d_gene: .
v_gene: TRBV28
CDR3aa: CASSLRQETSYTF
CDR3nt: TGTGCCAGCAGTTTGAGGCAGGAAACTAGCTACACCTTC

abundance: .
j_gene: TRBJ1-2
d_gene: TRBD1
v_gene: TRBV20-1
CDR3aa: CSAKTGGHGYTF
CDR3nt: TGCAGTGCTAAGACAGGGGGCCATGGCTACACCTTC

abundance: few
j_gene: TRBJ2-1
d_gene: .
v_gene: TRBV28
CDR3aa: CASSPPGRVEQFF
CDR3nt: TGTGCCAGCAGTCCTCCGGGAAGGGTTGAGCAGTTCTTC

abundance: .
j_gene: TRBJ2-1
d_gene: .
v_gene: TRBV4-1
CDR3aa: CASSQDGWGTPYNEQFF
CDR3nt: TGCGCCAGCAGCCAAGATGGATGGGGGACACCTTACAATGAGCAGTTCTTC

abundance: .
j_gene: TRBJ1-4
d_gene: .
v_gene: TRBV3-1
CDR3aa: CASSQGSKLFF
CDR3nt: TGTGCCAGCAGCCAAGGTTCCAAACTGTTTTTT

abundance: .
j_gene: TRBJ2-3
d_gene: TRBD2
v_gene: TRBV5-1
CDR3aa: CASSLTGTSYSTDTQYF
CDR3nt: TGCGCCAGCAGCTTGACAGGGACTAGCTATAGCACAGATACGCAGTATTTT

abundance: .
j_gene: TRBJ1-4
d_gene: .
v_gene: TRBV7-9
CDR3aa: CASSLGAQVDEKLFF
CDR3nt: TGTGCCAGCAGCTTAGGGGCCCAAGTGGATGAAAAACTGTTTTTT

abundance: few
j_gene: TRBJ2-3
d_gene: TRBD1
v_gene: TRBV5-1
CDR3aa: CASNPGTGLDTQYF
CDR3nt: TGCGCCAGCAACCCCGGGACAGGGCTAGATACGCAGTATTTT

abundance: .
j_gene: TRBJ2-1
d_gene: .
v_gene: TRBV7-2
CDR3aa: CASSLDPRYNEQFF
CDR3nt: TGTGCCAGCAGCTTAGATCCGAGGTACAATGAGCAGTTCTTC

abundance: .
j_gene: TRBJ2-7
d_gene: .
v_gene: TRBV5-1
CDR3aa: CASSLATEGLVFGEQYF
CDR3nt: TGCGCCAGCAGCTTGGCCACGGAGGGCCTGGTTTTCGGCGAGCAGTACTTC